This T cell receptor beta chain was documented in a study of cytomegalovirus exposure and HLA in healthy donors. Donors counted as nominally healthy when sampled, yet unrecorded immune exposures were likely. The germline CDR1 and CDR2 sequences are SGHDN and FVKESK. Trimming took 3 bases from V and 2 from J; bases not matched to a gene: 5. The CDR3 has 16 amino acids. The primer mix had 60 Vbeta and 13 Jbeta primers. Produced via immunoSEQ multiplex PCR; TCRdb's table is partial and in-frame only. The data contain about 130,000 clones, roughly 70% of them singletons. The receptor's source is a woman between 55 and 75 years old in good health and CMV-seropositive. Sequenced: PBMCs. This chain connects TRBV14 to TRBJ2-3; 10 bases line up with TRBD1. CDR3 in amino acids: CASSHQDRGVTDTQYF. The CDR3, as DNA: TGTGCCAGCAGCCATCAGGACAGGGGGGTCACAGATACGCAGTATTTT.